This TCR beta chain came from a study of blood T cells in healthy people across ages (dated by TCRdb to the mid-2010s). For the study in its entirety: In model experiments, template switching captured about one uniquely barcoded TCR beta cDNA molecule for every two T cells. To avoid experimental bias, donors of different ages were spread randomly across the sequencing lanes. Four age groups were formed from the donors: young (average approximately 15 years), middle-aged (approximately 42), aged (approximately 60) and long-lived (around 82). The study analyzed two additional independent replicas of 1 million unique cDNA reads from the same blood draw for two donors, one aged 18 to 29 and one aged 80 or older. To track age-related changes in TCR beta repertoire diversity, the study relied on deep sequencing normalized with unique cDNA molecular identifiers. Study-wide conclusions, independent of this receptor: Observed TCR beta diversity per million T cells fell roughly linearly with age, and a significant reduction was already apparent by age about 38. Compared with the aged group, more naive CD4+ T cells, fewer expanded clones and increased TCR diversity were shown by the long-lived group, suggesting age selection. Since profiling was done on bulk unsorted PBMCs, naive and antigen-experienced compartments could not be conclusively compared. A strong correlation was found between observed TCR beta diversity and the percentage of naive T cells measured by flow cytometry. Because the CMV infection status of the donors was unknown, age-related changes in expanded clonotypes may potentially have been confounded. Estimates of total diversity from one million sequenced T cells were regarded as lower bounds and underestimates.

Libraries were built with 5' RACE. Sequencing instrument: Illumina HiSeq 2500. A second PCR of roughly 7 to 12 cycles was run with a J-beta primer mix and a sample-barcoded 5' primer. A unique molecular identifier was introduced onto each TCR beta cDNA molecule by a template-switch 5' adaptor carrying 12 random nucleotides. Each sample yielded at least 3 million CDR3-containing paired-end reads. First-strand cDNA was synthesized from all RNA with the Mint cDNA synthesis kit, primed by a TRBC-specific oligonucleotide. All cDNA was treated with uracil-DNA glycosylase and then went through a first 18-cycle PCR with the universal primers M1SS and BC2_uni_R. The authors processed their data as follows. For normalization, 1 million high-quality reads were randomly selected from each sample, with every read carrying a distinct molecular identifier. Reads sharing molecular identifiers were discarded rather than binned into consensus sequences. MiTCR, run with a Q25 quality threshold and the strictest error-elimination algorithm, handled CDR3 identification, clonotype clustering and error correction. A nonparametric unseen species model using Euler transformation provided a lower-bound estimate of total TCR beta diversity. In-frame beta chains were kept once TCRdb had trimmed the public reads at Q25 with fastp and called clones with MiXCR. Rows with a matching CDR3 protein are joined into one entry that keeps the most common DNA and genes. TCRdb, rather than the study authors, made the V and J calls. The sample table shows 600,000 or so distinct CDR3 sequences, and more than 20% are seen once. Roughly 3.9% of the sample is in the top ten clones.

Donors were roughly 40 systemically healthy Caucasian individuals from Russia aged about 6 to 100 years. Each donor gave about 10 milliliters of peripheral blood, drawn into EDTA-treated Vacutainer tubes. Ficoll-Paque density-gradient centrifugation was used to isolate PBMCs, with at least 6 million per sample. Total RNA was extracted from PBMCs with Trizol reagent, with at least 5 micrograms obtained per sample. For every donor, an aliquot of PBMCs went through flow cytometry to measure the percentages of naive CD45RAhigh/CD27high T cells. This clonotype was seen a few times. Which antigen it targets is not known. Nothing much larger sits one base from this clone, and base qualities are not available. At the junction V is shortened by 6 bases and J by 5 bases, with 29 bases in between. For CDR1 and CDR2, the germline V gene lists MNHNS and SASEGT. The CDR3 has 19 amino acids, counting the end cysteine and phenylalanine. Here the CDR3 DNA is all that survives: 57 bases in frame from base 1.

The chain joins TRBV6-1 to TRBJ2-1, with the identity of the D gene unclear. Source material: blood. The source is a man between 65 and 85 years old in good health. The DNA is TGTGCCAGCAGCAGAGCGCCACCCCTGTACACGAGGCTGAACAATGAGCAGTTCTTC. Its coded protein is CASSRAPPLYTRLNNEQFF.